A single sample is the source of the 7 T cell receptor beta chains below, sequenced in a study of cytomegalovirus exposure and HLA in healthy donors (TCRdb year 2017). Library generation was performed with the immunoSEQ multiplex PCR assay. The immuneACCESS repertoire file appears here via TCRdb, limited to in-frame rearrangements. These files lack a portion of the clones; in checked studies, under half of the deficit traces to unresolved V genes, and the cause of the others is not known. This sample is represented by roughly 76,000 clones; about 94% of them were singletons. The ten largest clones add up to roughly 1.6% of the sample. The sequenced material came from PBMCs. Receptors were obtained from a young man in good health and CMV-seropositive.

The CDR3 region is CASRIPPGQGDYGYTF. CDR3 nucleotide sequence: TGTGCCAGCAGAATCCCTCCGGGACAGGGGGACTATGGCTACACCTTC. The chain links TRBV28 to TRBJ1-2, with 11 bases that match TRBD1. Losses at the gene ends were 6 bases for V and 3 bases for J; bases not matched to a gene: 9. The CDR3 runs to 16 residues. Germline V gene lookup returns CDR1 MDHEN and CDR2 SYDVKM.

This chain links TRBV5-1 with TRBJ1-1; TRBD1 matches at 10 bases. V lost 5 bases to trimming and J lost 5 bases; unmatched junction nucleotides: 12. This CDR3 comprises 16 residues. The germline V gene has CDR1 SGHRS and CDR2 YFSETQ. The DNA for the CDR3 is TGCGCCAGCAGGTCCAGTCGGGGACAGGGGAGAACTGAAGCTTTCTTT. It is translated as CASRSSRGQGRTEAFF.

The chain employs TRBV19 and TRBJ2-1; the D is unclear. Trimming took 4 bases from V and 5 from J, leaving 12 bases between them. Germline-derived CDR1 and CDR2 are LNHDA and SQIVND (reference sequence). CDR3 length: 14 amino acids. CDR3 nucleotides: TGTGCCAGTAGTAACGACTTTCCGGACAATGAGCAGTTCTTC. Amino acids: CASSNDFPDNEQFF.

Here the CDR3 reads CASSLVVNEQFF. The CDR3 DNA follows: TGTGCCAGCAGCTTAGTCGTAAATGAGCAGTTCTTC. This chain uses TRBV7-9 with TRBJ2-1; D remains ambiguous. Germline loops: CDR1 SEHNR, CDR2 FQNEAQ (reference sequence). The CDR3 has 12 residues. V gave up 1 base and J gave up 7 bases, with 5 bases separating them.

The chain carries TRBV21-1 and TRBJ2-5; the D call TRBD2 from the table was never checked on the DNA. TRBV21-1 is flagged as a pseudogene. This CDR3 is 17 amino acids long. CDR3 amino acids: CASSKEGSGIGGETQYF. The CDR3 bases are TGTGCCAGCAGCAAAGAGGGTAGCGGGATAGGGGGAGAGACCCAGTACTTC.

CDR3 residues: CASSPDRANGYTF. In nucleotides, the CDR3 is TGTGCCAGCAGTCCCGACAGGGCCAATGGCTACACCTTC. V gene TRBV6-6 combines with J gene TRBJ1-2; 7 bases match TRBD1. The trim removed 5 bases at V and 6 bases at J, leaving 6 bases unmatched. The CDR3 covers 13 residues. Germline V gene lookup returns CDR1 MNHNY and CDR2 SVGAGI (reference sequence).

The chain is built from TRBV6-6 and TRBJ2-2; 9 bases align to TRBD2. The length of the CDR3 is 15 residues. Germline lookup yields CDR1 MNHNY and CDR2 SVGAGI (reference sequence). V was clipped by 8 bases and J by 3 bases; unmatched bases: 7. The DNA for the CDR3 is TGTGCCAGCGATGGGACTAGCATTGACACCGGGGAGCTGTTTTTT. Its translation is CASDGTSIDTGELFF.